This T cell receptor (beta chain) was identified in a study of T cells in localized non-small cell lung cancer. Overall study results and limits: Among blood samples, higher T cell density accompanied longer overall survival. Adjacent uninvolved lung had the highest clonality, suggesting focused antigen responses.

Data came from immunoSEQ multiplex PCR; TCRdb stores just in-frame clones and leaves some out. The sample shows just over 20,000 clones, 85% of them seen only once. About this clone: What it binds is not known.

V gave up 5 bases and J gave up 2 bases, with 12 bases separating them. The CDR3 runs 14 residues. Germline-derived CDR1 and CDR2 are SGHDT and YYEEEE. The receptor was derived from a woman aged 40 to 75 with stage II squamous cell lung carcinoma. The sample consisted of PBMCs, taken before any cancer treatment. The chain combines TRBV5-6 with TRBJ2-3, with a possible D match to TRBD2 (6 bases). The CDR3 reads CASRLGLHTDTQYF. The CDR3 nucleotides are TGTGCCAGCAGACTGGGACTGCACACAGATACGCAGTATTTT.